This T cell receptor beta chain appears in the sequencing data of a study of blood T cell repertoires in COVID-19. Study at large: PBMCs, B-cell-depleted T cells, or T cells were the source of the cDNA or gDNA that made up the material.

The cohort comprised adults aged about 18 to 90 years residing in about two dozen US areas. Participant reports of clinical history set cohort assignment. Study processing details: Amplification with reference gene primers provided the estimates of nucleated cell counts. TCRdb keeps only in-frame clones here, not all; method: immunoSEQ multiplex PCR. V and J calls and clone size are copied from that table; D and trimming were computed from the DNA. Of fewer than 350,000 clones in the sample, approximately 91% were seen once. This CDR3 contains 13 residues. V dropped 8 bases and J dropped 0 bases, with 11 bases sitting between them. Germline V gene data show CDR1 as MDHEN and CDR2 as SYDVKM.

This receptor was obtained from a woman in her forties with acute COVID-19. This chain uses TRBV28 with TRBJ2-7; no clear D gene. Sequenced input: PBMCs or T cells enriched from blood (not recorded which). The CDR3 DNA is TGTGCCAGCCTGGCGGAGAGCTCCTACGAGCAGTACTTC. Its protein product is CASLAESSYEQYF.